These 27 T cell receptor beta chains originate from one sample sequenced in a study of cytomegalovirus exposure and HLA in healthy donors. Sequencing used immunoSEQ multiplex PCR; TCRdb keeps in-frame clones, though not all of them. The sample holds about 330,000 clones, roughly 89% seen once. What was sequenced was PBMCs. Source of these receptors: a woman between 18 and 30 years old in good health and CMV-seronegative.

This chain joins TRBV10-3 and TRBJ2-7, with 14 bases aligning to TRBD2. The CDR3 consists of 18 residues. The germline V gene has CDR1 ENHRY and CDR2 SYGVKD. V shed 2 bases and J 2 bases; nucleotides not matched to a gene: 8. CDR3 bases: TGTGCCATCAGTGAGGCGGGACTAGCGGGAGAGGGGACCTACGAGCAGTACTTC. This encodes CAISEAGLAGEGTYEQYF.

This clone was seen only a few times. This chain links TRBV6-1 with TRBJ1-5; the match to TRBD1 covers 7 bases. Unmatched junction bases numbered 4, after V lost 7 bases and J lost 1 base. The CDR3 is 14 residues long. Per the germline V gene, CDR1 is MNHNS and CDR2 is SASEGT. CDR3 in amino acids: CASNKGASNQPQHF. CDR3 coding DNA: TGTGCCAGCAACAAGGGGGCCAGCAATCAGCCCCAGCATTTT.

This chain joins TRBV5-6 and TRBJ2-1, with 10 positions matching TRBD2. The V segment lost 0 bases and the J segment 3 bases; nucleotides outside the gene matches: 3. Germline CDR1 is SGHDT and CDR2 is YYEEEE. The CDR3 extends over 16 amino acids. The DNA for the CDR3 is TGTGCCAGCAGCTTGGAACTAGCGGGGTTCTACAATGAGCAGTTCTTC. Translated, it gives CASSLELAGFYNEQFF.

This clone appeared a single time. The same CDR3 can be traced to other DNA sequences in this sample. The J gene is TRBJ2-2, the V gene TRBV18, with 9 bases lining up with TRBD1. The CDR3 extends over 15 amino acids. Germline V gene data show CDR1 as KGHSH and CDR2 as LQKENI. Trimming cost V 2 bases and J 3 bases; bases outside gene matches: 1. This chain's CDR3 is CASSPRQGDTGELFF. Written as DNA, the CDR3 is TGTGCCAGCTCACCAAGACAGGGGGACACCGGGGAGCTGTTTTTT.

The chain recombines TRBV27 with TRBJ1-1; 7 nucleotides line up with TRBD1. Unmatched junction bases numbered 12, after V lost 3 bases and J lost 11 bases. Germline V gene data show CDR1 as MNHEY and CDR2 as SMNVEV (reference sequence). The CDR3 consists of 14 residues. The DNA for the CDR3 is TGTGCCAGCAGTTTGAGGGGGCCGGGGGGGGTCGCTTTCTTT. Its translation is CASSLRGPGGVAFF.

V and J are TRBV6-4 and TRBJ1-1, with TRBD1 as a possible D gene (6 bases). The CDR3 loop spans 13 amino acids. Between the trimmed V and J ends, which lost 7 bases and 1 base, there was a span of 10 bases. Germline assignment: CDR1 MRHNA and CDR2 SNTAGT. CDR3 protein: CASKGQPNTEAFF. Written as DNA, the CDR3 is TGTGCCAGCAAAGGACAGCCGAACACTGAAGCTTTCTTT.

As DNA, the CDR3 is TGTGCCAGCAGCTTAGGACTAGCAGGCTACAATGAGCAGTTCTTC. Amino acids: CASSLGLAGYNEQFF. The chain employs TRBV11-2 and TRBJ2-1; TRBD2 agrees at 7 bases. The V gene end was trimmed by 1 base and the J gene end by 3 bases; junction bases not matched to a gene: 3. Germline V gene lookup returns CDR1 SGHAT and CDR2 FQNNGV. The CDR3 extends over 15 amino acids.

The chain uses TRBV28 and TRBJ1-4; 9 nucleotides match TRBD1. CDR1 and CDR2 (germline): MDHEN, SYDVKM. J was trimmed by 7 bases and V by 2 bases; bases with no gene match: 5. The CDR3 is 15 amino acids. The CDR3: CASSLAGQGGEKLFF. In nucleotides, the CDR3 is TGTGCCAGCAGTTTAGCGGGACAGGGAGGTGAAAAACTGTTTTTT.

The chain carries TRBV18 and TRBJ2-7, with D possibly TRBD2 on 5 matching bases. V was shortened by 2 bases and J by 3 bases, with 8 bases between the two germline ends. In germline, CDR1 is KGHSH, CDR2 LQKENI. The CDR3 runs 13 residues. This chain's CDR3 is CASSPGSVYEQYF. The CDR3 DNA sequence: TGTGCCAGCTCACCAGGGAGTGTCTACGAGCAGTACTTC. The complete variable domain, with remaining parts taken from reference TRBV18 and TRBJ2-7, reads NAGVMQNPRHLVRRRGQEARLRCSPMKGHSHVYWYRQLPEEGLKFMVYLQKENIIDESGMPKERFSAEFPKEGPSILRIQQVVRGDSAAYFCASSPGSVYEQYFGPGTRLTVT.

This clone was recorded only once. The rearrangement joins TRBV7-2 to TRBJ1-2, with TRBD1 matching 7 bases. The CDR3 runs to 16 residues. V lost 3 bases and J lost 0; bases outside the gene matches: 7. CDR1 and CDR2 from the germline V gene are SGHTA and FQGNSA. The CDR3 region has the DNA TGTGCCAGCAGCTTTACCGGGACAGACTCTAACTATGGCTACACCTTC. It yields the protein CASSFTGTDSNYGYTF.

The V gene is TRBV27, the J gene TRBJ2-1, with D possibly being TRBD2 (6 bases). V lost 8 bases, J lost 1 base, and 12 bases lay in between. There are 14 residues in the CDR3. Germline CDR1 is MNHEY and CDR2 is SMNVEV (reference sequence). The CDR3 here is CASSRRESYNEQFF. The CDR3 DNA reads as TGTGCCAGCTCGAGGAGGGAGTCCTACAATGAGCAGTTCTTC.

J is TRBJ1-4 and V is TRBV7-8; possibly TRBD1 for D (5 bases). Germline CDR1 SGHVS, CDR2 FQNEAQ. V lost 0 bases, J lost 4 bases, and 12 bases lay in between. The CDR3 consists of 16 residues. Here the CDR3 reads CASSLAALGGNEKLFF. The CDR3 DNA is TGTGCCAGCAGCTTAGCGGCGCTGGGGGGTAATGAAAAACTGTTTTTT.

The chain joins TRBV2 to TRBJ2-7; maybe TRBD1 (6 bases). V gave up 5 bases and J gave up 6 bases, with 17 bases separating them. Germline V CDR1 and CDR2: SNHLY, FYNNEI. The length of the CDR3 is 14 residues. The CDR3 sequence: CASSQQGGQAEQYF. DNA of the CDR3: TGTGCCAGCAGTCAACAGGGTGGGCAGGCCGAGCAGTACTTC.

The chain carries TRBV5-1 and TRBJ2-7; 10 nucleotides agree with TRBD2. Trimming removed 4 bases from V and 0 bases from J; junction bases left unmatched: 7. Germline CDR1 is SGHRS and CDR2 is YFSETQ. The CDR3 has 16 residues. This chain's CDR3 is CASSLESSGSSYEQYF. In DNA form, the CDR3 reads TGCGCCAGCAGCCTTGAGTCTAGCGGGAGCTCCTACGAGCAGTACTTC.

The chain recombines TRBV10-3 with TRBJ1-2, with 7 bases fitting TRBD1. Trimming cost V 6 bases and J 6 bases; bases outside gene matches: 7. Germline V gene sequence: CDR1 ENHRY, CDR2 SYGVKD. CDR3 length: 13 amino acids. In nucleotides, the CDR3 is TGTGCCATCAGCGAACAGGGGATAGATGGCTACACCTTC. It encodes CAISEQGIDGYTF.

Comments on this clone: This sample includes further DNA sequences coding for the same CDR3. The chain combines TRBV28 with TRBJ2-7; 10 nucleotides line up with TRBD1. The germline V gene has CDR1 MDHEN and CDR2 SYDVKM. V lost 4 bases, J lost 1 base, and 4 bases stayed unmatched. The CDR3 spans 15 residues. This CDR3 reads CASSSPGQGSYEQYF. CDR3 coding DNA: TGTGCCAGCAGTTCTCCGGGACAGGGGTCCTACGAGCAGTACTTC.

J is TRBJ2-7 and V is TRBV5-1; 10 bases line up with TRBD1. The germline V gene has CDR1 SGHRS and CDR2 YFSETQ. V lost 4 bases, J lost 6 bases, and 7 bases stayed unmatched. The CDR3 contains 14 residues. The CDR3 bases are TGCGCCAGCAGCCAACGACAGGGGGCAGGCGAGCAGTACTTC. Translated: CASSQRQGAGEQYF.

The chain uses TRBV2 and TRBJ2-1, with a tentative D call TRBD2 (6 bases). Per germline, CDR1 SNHLY and CDR2 FYNNEI. The CDR3 loop spans 11 amino acids. With 6 bases removed from V and 10 bases from J, the gap between germline ends came to 10 bases. The DNA of the CDR3 is TGTGCCAGCAGAACCGCGGGAGAGCAGTTCTTC. It encodes CASRTAGEQFF.

This chain connects TRBV11-2 to TRBJ1-2; 9 nucleotides match TRBD1. The CDR3 contains 15 residues. Losses at the gene ends were 5 bases for V and 7 bases for J; bases not matched to a gene: 11. Germline CDR1 is SGHAT and CDR2 is FQNNGV. Here the CDR3 DNA reads TGTGCCAGCAGCCCCCGGGACAGGGCCCCCGGTGGCTACACCTTC. It translates to CASSPRDRAPGGYTF.

V and J are TRBV2 and TRBJ2-1; 7 bases map to TRBD1. With V trimmed by 7 bases and J by 7 bases, 10 bases remained unmatched. Germline CDR1 and CDR2: SNHLY and FYNNEI. CDR3 size: 14 residues. CDR3 sequence reads: CASTTDGRGNEQFF. CDR3 bases: TGTGCCAGCACGACGGACGGCAGGGGGAATGAGCAGTTCTTC.

The rearrangement links TRBV9 to TRBJ2-1; 8 nucleotides match TRBD2. This CDR3 is 16 amino acids long. The V and J ends lost 0 bases and 1 base, in that order; junction bases with no gene match: 3. Germline V gives CDR1 SGDLS, CDR2 YYNGEE. CDR3: CASSVVASGSYNEQFF. DNA of the CDR3: TGTGCCAGCAGCGTAGTTGCTAGCGGGTCCTACAATGAGCAGTTCTTC.

The chain uses TRBV7-2 and TRBJ2-6; D possibly corresponds to TRBD2 (6 bases). Trimming shortened V by 1 base and J by 2 bases, and 9 bases separated the two germline ends. Germline CDR1 is SGHTA and CDR2 is FQGNSA. The CDR3 has 16 amino acids. CDR3 nucleotide sequence: TGTGCCAGCAGCTTAGATAGCGGCACTGGGGCCAACGTCCTGACTTTC. Translating it yields CASSLDSGTGANVLTF.

The V and J genes are TRBV6-6 and TRBJ1-4, with 7 bases fitting TRBD1. The CDR3 extends over 16 amino acids. Germline V gene sequence: CDR1 MNHNY, CDR2 SVGAGI (reference sequence). V dropped 4 bases and J dropped 8; count of bases not matched to a gene: 13. The CDR3 is CASSWTGPILGEKLFF. CDR3 sequence (DNA): TGTGCCAGCAGTTGGACAGGACCAATCCTAGGAGAAAAACTGTTTTTT.

This clone was recorded only once. The chain links TRBV25-1 to TRBJ1-2, with D perhaps TRBD1 (5 bases). V lost 0 bases to trimming and J lost 7 bases, with 12 bases between them. Germline V lookup: CDR1 MGHDK, CDR2 SYGVNS. The CDR3 consists of 14 residues. The CDR3 DNA is TGTGCCAGCAGTGAATATCCCCGAAGGGGTGGCTACACCTTC. Residues: CASSEYPRRGGYTF.

V and J are TRBV29-1 and TRBJ2-3, with 12 bases lining up with TRBD2. Germline V lookup: CDR1 SQVTM, CDR2 ANQGSEA. The CDR3 is 13 residues long. Trimming removed 7 bases from V and 8 bases from J; junction bases left unmatched: 7. CDR3 region: CSAAGTSGLTQYF. The CDR3 bases are TGCAGCGCCGCTGGGACTAGCGGGCTTACGCAGTATTTT.

This clone was observed a handful of times. J is TRBJ2-3 and V is TRBV19; no reliable D call. V lost 4 bases, J lost 4 bases, and 6 bases lay in between. From germline, CDR1 is LNHDA and CDR2 SQIVND (reference sequence). This CDR3 is 12 amino acids long. The CDR3 bases are TGTGCCAGTAGTACCCAGGCAGATACGCAGTATTTT. It translates to CASSTQADTQYF.

The V call is TRBV9, the J call TRBJ2-1, with 10 nucleotides matching TRBD1. The CDR3 contains 14 residues. Losses at the gene ends were 5 bases for V and 4 bases for J; bases not matched to a gene: 3. The germline gives CDR1 SGDLS, CDR2 YYNGEE. CDR3 region: CASRGTGDYNEQFF. CDR3 sequence (DNA): TGTGCCAGCAGGGGGACAGGGGATTACAATGAGCAGTTCTTC.